Listed below are T cell receptor beta chains from one sample, sequenced in a study of brain T cells in children with intractable seizures. Repertoires were generated with immunoSEQ multiplex PCR, while TCRdb's copy carries only in-frame clones and drops some. The sample yields under 150,000 clones, 90% to 95% seen once. Specimen: peripheral blood, collected at surgery. These receptors originate from a boy under two years old with hemimegalencephaly and intractable seizures. CDR3s include the opening cysteine and the closing phenylalanine or tryptophan. The D gene is left open where the match is weak. Some rows have no size entry. The others give once, few or many, or a class for an expanded clone.

TRBJ1-2 - TRBV5-1 - TGCGCCAGCAGCCCGGACAGAAGCTTTCGGGGCTACACCTTC CASSPDRSFRGYTF
TRBJ2-6 - TRBV27 TRBD1 TGTGCCAGCAGTTTAGGGGGACAGGCCTTCTCTGGGGCCAACGTCCTGACTTTC CASSLGGQAFSGANVLTF
TRBJ2-3 - TRBV7-9 - TGTGCCAGCAGATTGGGCACAGATACGCAGTATTTT CASRLGTDTQYF
TRBJ2-7 - TRBV7-7 TRBD2 TGTGCCAGCAGCTTAGTAGGGGGGACTAGCGGGAGATTAGGCTACGAGCAGTACTTC CASSLVGGTSGRLGYEQYF
TRBJ2-7 - TRBV19 - TGTGCCAGTACCGAGGGGGGGAAGCAGTACTTC CASTEGGKQYF
TRBJ2-2 - TRBV28 TRBD2 TGTGGTGCGGGAGGGCCGAACACCGGGGAGCTGTTTTTT CGAGGPNTGELFF
TRBJ2-5 once TRBV3-1/TRBV3-2 - TGTGCCAGCAGCCAACTACTAGTCCAAGAGACCCAGTACTTC CASSQLLVQETQYF
TRBJ1-2 - TRBV18 TRBD1 TGTGCCAGCTCACCCCTCCCCGGGACAGGGTTCGGTACCTTC CASSPLPGTGFGTF
TRBJ2-3 - TRBV7-2 - TGTGCCAGCAGCTTCGGACCGTTCGGCACAGATACGCAGTATTTT CASSFGPFGTDTQYF
TRBJ2-2 - TRBV10-3 - TGTGCCATCAGTGAGACAGGGGCACTAGCGAGGTCCACCGGGGAGCTGTTTTTT CAISETGALARSTGELFF
TRBJ1-6 - TRBV19 TRBD1 TGTGCCAGTAGTATAGATCCCGGGACAGTATTCTCACCCCTCCACTTT CASSIDPGTVFSPLHF